These 3 T cell receptor beta chains originate from one sample sequenced in a study of blood T cells in healthy people across ages. A second PCR of 7 to 11 cycles used a sample-barcoded 5' primer and a J-beta primer mix. TCRdb reprocessed the 5' RACE reads via MiXCR and lists one record per CDR3 protein. The sample consists of 1.6 million or so distinct CDR3 sequences, roughly 32% of them appearing once. Sequencing used blood. The receptors derive from a woman under 40 in good health.

The table lists this clonotype with many counts. The chain is built from TRBV29-1 and TRBJ2-7; tentatively, D is TRBD1 (5 bases). There are 15 residues in the CDR3. Trimming left V 0 bases short and J 5 bases short, with 17 bases between. Germline values: CDR1 SQVTM, CDR2 ANQGSEA. In DNA, the CDR3 is TGCAGCGTTGAAGACGTAGAGCAGGGTTGGCACGAGCAGTACTTC. Translating gives CSVEDVEQGWHEQYF.

The gene calls are TRBV3-1 and TRBJ1-1; the match to TRBD1 covers 12 bases. Germline lookup yields CDR1 LGHDT and CDR2 YNNKEL (reference sequence). V lost 4 bases to trimming and J lost 0 bases; unmatched junction nucleotides: 3. This CDR3 has 16 residues. The chain's CDR3 is CASSPRDRGLNTEAFF. DNA of the CDR3: TGTGCCAGCAGCCCCCGGGACAGGGGGCTGAACACTGAAGCTTTCTTT.

The chain uses TRBV3-1 and TRBJ1-4, with D hard to call. Germline CDR1 and CDR2: LGHDT and YNNKEL (reference sequence). The CDR3 length is 16 residues. Trimming pared 0 bases from V and 1 base from J, leaving 9 bases between. Here the CDR3 DNA reads TGTGCCAGCAGCCAAGACGAAGGTAGAACTAATGAAAAACTGTTTTTT. Protein: CASSQDEGRTNEKLFF. Drawing the rest from reference TRBV3-1 and TRBJ1-4, the complete variable domain is DTAVSQTPKYLVTQMGNDKSIKCEQNLGHDTMYWYKQDSKKFLKIMFSYNNKELIINETVPNRFSPKSPDKAHLNLHINSLELGDSAVYFCASSQDEGRTNEKLFFGSGTQLSVL.